This T cell receptor beta chain was identified during a study of T cells in localized non-small cell lung cancer. Clones were read by immunoSEQ multiplex PCR, and TCRdb kept only the in-frame ones, dropping some. The data hold tens of thousands of clones, with 87% observed a single time. General study results and limits: Heterogeneity within the tumor remains possible, as just one region underwent sequencing. Paired adjacent lung recovered a median approximately 57 of the top 100 tumor clones.

Of note for this clone: Its antigen is as yet unknown.

The sample here was peripheral blood, taken before any cancer treatment. This clonotype originated in a man aged 40 to 70 with stage I squamous cell lung carcinoma.

The CDR3 DNA reads TGTGCCAGCGCCCCTGAGGGTGTTACTAACTATGGCTACACCTTC. Residues: CASAPEGVTNYGYTF. This sequence joins TRBV6-5 and TRBJ1-2; D ambiguous. The germline V gene has CDR1 MNHEY and CDR2 SVGAGI. V lost 8 bases to trimming and J lost 0 bases, with 16 bases between them. The CDR3 has 15 residues.